This entry features one T cell receptor (beta chain) sequence. This clone's antigen is unknown. No qualities accompany the bases; no much larger clone lies one base away. The data originate from a study of early T cells in non-severe SARS-CoV-2 infection (dated by TCRdb to the early 2020s). For the study in its entirety: TCR sequencing used bulk RNA from unsorted whole blood, so alpha and beta chains could not be paired. Results and caveats for the whole study, not just this receptor: VDJdb matching was skewed toward anti-spike CD8 responses, so virus-specific expansions were likely underestimated and private and CD4 specificities were missed.

The CDR3 runs 15 amino acids, cysteine and phenylalanine included. Only the CDR3 portion is preserved as DNA: 45 bases, with reading frame beginning at the first base. The germline ends are 11 bases apart after V is trimmed by 1 base and J by 3 bases. CDR1 and CDR2, per the germline V gene (reference sequence), are SEHNR and FQNEAQ. Receptor libraries were prepared by 5' RACE. Sequencing was performed on a NextSeq 500. Unique molecular identifiers were attached to individual cDNA molecules in the TCR library protocol so that sequencing error and PCR bias could be corrected. Both TCR alpha and beta chains were sequenced, and tight co-correlation was observed between alpha and beta sequence abundances in each sample. The study's processing was this. V gene, J gene and CDR3 annotation of TCR sequences was performed with Decombinator V4. TCRs were defined as expanded if a significant change between any two time points was detected under a Poisson model with p below 0.0001. TCR abundances were normalised to the total number of TCRs sequenced per sample and expressed as counts per million. MAIT TCRs were defined by TRAV1-2 paired with TRAJ12, TRAJ20 or TRAJ33, and iNKT TCRs by TRAV10 paired with TRAJ18. VDJdb, accessed 1 November 2021, was searched for CMV, EBV and SARS-CoV-2 annotated TCRs, with TCRs annotated for multiple antigens excluded. TCRdb redid the processing of the public reads, applying fastp at Q25 and MiXCR, and retained in-frame beta chains. When rows share a CDR3 protein, they turn into one entry using the most common DNA and genes. None of the V and J calls come from the authors' own analysis; TCRdb made them. A total of some 67,000 distinct CDR3 sequences appear in this sample, approximately 11% of them only once. 15% to 17% of the sample goes to the ten largest clones.

Set within a cohort of healthcare workers in London, UK, this nested case-control study involved weekly PCR testing of nasopharyngeal swabs along with blood sampling. Healthcare workers were recruited between 23 and 31 March 2020, during the week of the UK lockdown, and were followed weekly for up to about 15 weeks. This receptor was identified in an adult who was a healthcare worker with PCR-confirmed SARS-CoV-2 infection or an uninfected control (not recorded which). This sample comprised whole blood, obtained at baseline. The chain uses TRBV7-9 and TRBJ2-3; matching of 6 bases hints at TRBD1 as the D gene. At the DNA level, the sequence is TGTGCCAGCAGCTTAGTCCAGGGGCCAACAGATACGCAGTATTTT. The resulting protein is CASSLVQGPTDTQYF.